This T cell receptor beta chain was sequenced for a study of blood T cell repertoires in COVID-19. About the research overall: Spain, Italy and the United States supplied samples that represented acute and convalescent COVID-19. From T cells, B-cell-depleted T cells, or PBMCs came the material, which was cDNA or gDNA.

Assay: immunoSEQ multiplex PCR; the TCRdb copy retains only in-frame clones and omits some. The sample includes fewer than 200,000 clones, around four fifths of them seen just once. Germline CDR1 SGHDT, CDR2 YYEEEE. The CDR3 consists of 15 residues. Trimming took 3 bases from V and 0 from J, leaving 9 bases between them. The material sequenced was peripheral blood. The receptor's source is a man between 65 and 85 years old with active or convalescent COVID-19. The rearrangement links TRBV5-6 to TRBJ2-2, with unresolved D. CDR3 DNA sequence: TGTGCCAGCAGCTCGACTCAGTCGAACACCGGGGAGCTGTTTTTT. Translation gives CASSSTQSNTGELFF. Combining the CDR3 with reference TRBV5-6 and TRBJ2-2 gives the whole variable domain DAGVTQSPTHLIKTRGQQVTLRCSPKSGHDTVSWYQQALGQGPQFIFQYYEEEERQRGNFPDRFSGHQFPNYSSELNVNALLLGDSALYLCASSSTQSNTGELFFGEGSRLTVL.